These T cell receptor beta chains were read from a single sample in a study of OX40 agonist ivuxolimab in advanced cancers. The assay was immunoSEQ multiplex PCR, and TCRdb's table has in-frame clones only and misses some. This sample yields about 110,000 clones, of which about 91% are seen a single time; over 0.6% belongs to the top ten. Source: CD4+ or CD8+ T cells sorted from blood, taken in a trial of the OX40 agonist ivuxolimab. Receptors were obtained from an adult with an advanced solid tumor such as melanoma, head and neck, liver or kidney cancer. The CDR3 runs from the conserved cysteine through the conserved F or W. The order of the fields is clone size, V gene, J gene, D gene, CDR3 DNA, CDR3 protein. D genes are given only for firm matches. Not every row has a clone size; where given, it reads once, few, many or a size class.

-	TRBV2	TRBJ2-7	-	TGTGCCAGCAGTGGGCAGGGGCTATCCTACGAGCAGTACTTC	CASSGQGLSYEQYF
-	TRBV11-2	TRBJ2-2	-	TGTGCCAGCAGCTTAGTTGACAGTGGAGTCACCGGGGAGCTGTTTTTT	CASSLVDSGVTGELFF
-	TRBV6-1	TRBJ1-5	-	TGTGCCAGCAGTGAAGCGCATGGGGGAAATCAGCCCCAGCATTTT	CASSEAHGGNQPQHF
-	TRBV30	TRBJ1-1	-	TGTGCCTGGAGTGTAGGAATGAACACTGAAGCTTTCTTT	CAWSVGMNTEAFF
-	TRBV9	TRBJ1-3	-	TGTGCCAGCAGCGTCGGTCGGGGAGCTGGAAACACCATATATTTT	CASSVGRGAGNTIYF
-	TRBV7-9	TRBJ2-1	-	TGTGCCAGCAGCTTAGTAAACTACAATGAGCAGTTCTTC	CASSLVNYNEQFF
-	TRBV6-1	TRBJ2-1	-	TGTGCCAGCAGTGAAGCTGGTACAGCCTACAATGAGCAGTTCTTC	CASSEAGTAYNEQFF
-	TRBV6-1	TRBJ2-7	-	TGTGCCAGCACCGGGGGTACCTGGGGGCAGTACTTC	CASTGGTWGQYF
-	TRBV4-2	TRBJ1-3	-	TGTGCCAGCAGCCAAGATAATGCGGGATACGGAAACACCATATATTTT	CASSQDNAGYGNTIYF
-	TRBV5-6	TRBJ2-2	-	TGTGCCAGCCCGACCGGATGGGCGGAAAACACCGGGGAGCTGTTTTTT	CASPTGWAENTGELFF
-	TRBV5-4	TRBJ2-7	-	TGTGCCAGCAGCTTGGAGCGGAACTCCTACGAGCAGTACTTC	CASSLERNSYEQYF
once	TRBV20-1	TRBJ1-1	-	TGCAGTGCTACGGGTCTCGTTGGAGCTTTCTTT	CSATGLVGAFF
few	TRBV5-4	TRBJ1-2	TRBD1	TGTGCCAGCAGCACCAAACCGGGACAGCTCTATGGCTACACCTTC	CASSTKPGQLYGYTF
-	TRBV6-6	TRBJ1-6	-	TGTGCCAGCAGCATCATAGTGGGGGATAATTCACCCCTCCACTTT	CASSIIVGDNSPLHF
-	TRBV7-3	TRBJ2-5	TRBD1	TGTGCCAGCAGTCCTCAGACAGGGATCCAAGAGACCCAGTACTTC	CASSPQTGIQETQYF
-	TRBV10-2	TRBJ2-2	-	TGCGCCAGCAGTTGGACGGTGAACACCGGGGAGCTGTTTTTT	CASSWTVNTGELFF
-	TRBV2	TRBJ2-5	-	TGTGCCAGTCTCCTCGGGTACCAAGAGACCCAGTACTTC	CASLLGYQETQYF
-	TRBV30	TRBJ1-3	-	TGTGCCGGGTCTAAGATCCGCTCTGGAAACACCATATATTTT	CAGSKIRSGNTIYF
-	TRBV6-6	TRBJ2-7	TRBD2	TGTGCCAGCTGCGCTAGCGGGAGCTACGAGCAGTACTTC	CASCASGSYEQYF
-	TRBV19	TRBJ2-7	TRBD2	TGTGCCAGTAGTATAGGGTCGGGACTAGCGGGAGGGCTCGAGCAGTACTTC	CASSIGSGLAGGLEQYF
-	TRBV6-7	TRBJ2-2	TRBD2	TGTGCCAGCAGTTACTCGAAGGGGCGCGGGAGGAGGGACACCGGGGAGCTGTTTTTT	CASSYSKGRGRRDTGELFF
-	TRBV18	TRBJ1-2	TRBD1	TGTGCCAGCTCACCTCAGGGGGAAAACTATGGCTACACCTTC	CASSPQGENYGYTF
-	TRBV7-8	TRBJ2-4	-	TGTGCCAGCAGCTTAGGGGGGCCCCGGGACATTCAGTACTTC	CASSLGGPRDIQYF
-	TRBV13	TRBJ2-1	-	TGTGCCAGCAGCTTAGTGGGGTACAATGAGCAGTTCTTC	CASSLVGYNEQFF
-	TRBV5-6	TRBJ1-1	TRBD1	TGTGCCAGCAGCGAGTACGGGGTCAGGGGGCTCATTGGGGATGAAGCTTTCTTT	CASSEYGVRGLIGDEAFF
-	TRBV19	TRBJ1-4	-	TGTGCCAGTAAGTTCCCGGATGTCAATGAAAAACTGTTTTTT	CASKFPDVNEKLFF
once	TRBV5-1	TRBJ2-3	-	TGCGCCAGCAGCTTCGAGGGGTCAACAGATACGCAGTATTTT	CASSFEGSTDTQYF
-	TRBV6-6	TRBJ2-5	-	TGTGCCAGCAGTTACGATACAGGGCGAGAGACCCAGTACTTC	CASSYDTGRETQYF
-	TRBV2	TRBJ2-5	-	TGTGCCAGCAGTGGATTTAGTGGGAGAGGAGAGACCCAGTACTTC	CASSGFSGRGETQYF
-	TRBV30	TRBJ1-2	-	TGTGCCTGGAGTGTAGAGGGCCACCCTAACTATGGCTACACCTTC	CAWSVEGHPNYGYTF
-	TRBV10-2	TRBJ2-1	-	TGCGCCAGCAGTGAGTCGAGTTGGAATGAGCAGTTCTTC	CASSESSWNEQFF
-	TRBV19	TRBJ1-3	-	TGTGCCAGTAGTATAGGGGGAGACAGCTCTGGAAACACCATATATTTT	CASSIGGDSSGNTIYF
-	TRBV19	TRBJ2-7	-	TGTGCCAGTAGTATATCAGGGGCGAGGGACGAGCAGTACTTC	CASSISGARDEQYF
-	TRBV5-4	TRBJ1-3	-	TGTGCCAGCAGCTTGTGGGGGAATGGAAACACCATATATTTT	CASSLWGNGNTIYF
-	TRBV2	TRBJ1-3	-	TGTGCCAGCAGCCTTTGGAGCTCTGGAAACACCATATATTTT	CASSLWSSGNTIYF
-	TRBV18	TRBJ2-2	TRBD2	TGTGCCAGCTCAACGATGCCTAGCGGGCCCACCGGGGAGCTGTTTTTT	CASSTMPSGPTGELFF
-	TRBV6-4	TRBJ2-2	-	TGTGCCAGCAGTCAGGTGTTGTCTACCGGGGAGCTGTTTTTT	CASSQVLSTGELFF
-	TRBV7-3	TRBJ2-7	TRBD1	TGTGCCAGCAGTACCTCGACAGGGGGAACCTACGAGCAGTACTTC	CASSTSTGGTYEQYF
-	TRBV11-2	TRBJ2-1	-	TGTGCCAGCAGCCCGGTAGAGGGCAGGTGGGACAATGAGCAGTTCTTC	CASSPVEGRWDNEQFF
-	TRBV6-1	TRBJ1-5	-	TGTGCCAGCAGCCTCGGGTCCAAAGATCAGCCCCAGCATTTT	CASSLGSKDQPQHF
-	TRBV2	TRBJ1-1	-	TGTGCCAGCAGTAGGACACGGGAAACTGAAGCTTTCTTT	CASSRTRETEAFF
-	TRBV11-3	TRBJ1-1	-	TGTGCCAGCAGCCGACAGTATGAAGCTTTCTTT	CASSRQYEAFF
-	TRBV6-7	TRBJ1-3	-	TGTGCCAGCAGTCCCGGTTGTGGAAACACCATATATTTT	CASSPGCGNTIYF
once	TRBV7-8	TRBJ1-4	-	TGTGCCAGCAGCTTATTCCAAGTCTTTAATGAAAAACTGTTTTTT	CASSLFQVFNEKLFF
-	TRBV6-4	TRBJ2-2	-	TGTGCCAGCAGTGAGCAGGGAGGTACCGGGGAGCTGTTTTTT	CASSEQGGTGELFF
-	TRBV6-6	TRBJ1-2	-	TGTGCCACCCAAATGGGGAACTATGGCTACACCTTC	CATQMGNYGYTF
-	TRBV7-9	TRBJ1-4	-	TGTGCCAGCAGCTTCGGCACACAGGCCCCTAATGAAAAACTGTTTTTT	CASSFGTQAPNEKLFF
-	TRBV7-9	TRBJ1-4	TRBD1	TGTGCCAGCAGCCAAAGGGGACAGGGCCGTGCTAATGAAAAACTGTTTTTT	CASSQRGQGRANEKLFF
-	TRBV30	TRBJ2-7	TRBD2	TGTGCCTGGAGTAGCGGGAGTCGATACGAGCAGTACTTC	CAWSSGSRYEQYF
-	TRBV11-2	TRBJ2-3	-	TGTGCCAGCAGCTTAGCAGGTTTTGACACAGATACGCAGTATTTT	CASSLAGFDTDTQYF
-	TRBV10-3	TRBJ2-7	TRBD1	TGTGCCATCGGCAGACAGGGGGCGACCATGGACGAGCAGTACTTC	CAIGRQGATMDEQYF
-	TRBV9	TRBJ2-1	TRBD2	TGTGCCAGCAGCGTAGTATTGGGGGGGGAGCAGTTCTTC	CASSVVLGGEQFF
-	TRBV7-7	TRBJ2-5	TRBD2	TGTGCTAGCAGCTTAGCGGGAGTGCGGGAGACCCAGTACTTC	CASSLAGVRETQYF
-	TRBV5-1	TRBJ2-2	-	TGCGCCAGCATTGAAGGTGGGGGTCTGACCGGGGAGCTGTTTTTT	CASIEGGGLTGELFF